The clone carrying this T cell receptor beta chain was picked up a small number of times. The protocol was immunoSEQ multiplex PCR, while the TCRdb copy is restricted to in-frame clones and leaves out a portion. The sample consists of about 130,000 clones, nearly 70% of them appearing once. The data derive from a study of blood T cell repertoires in COVID-19. At the level of the study: Samples representing acute and convalescent COVID-19 were sourced from the United States, Italy and Spain. The analysed material was cDNA or gDNA that came from T cells, B-cell-depleted T cells, or PBMCs.

This CDR3 contains 16 residues. The V and J ends lost 1 base and 4 bases respectively, with 16 bases between them. CDR1 is MGHRA, CDR2 YSYEKL, per germline. The chain carries TRBV4-1 and TRBJ1-2; D is possibly TRBD1 (6 bases). The origin of this receptor is a woman in her 70s with acute or convalescent COVID-19. Sequencing was done on a sample of peripheral blood. The chain's CDR3 is CASSQASNRDRYGYTF. The CDR3 coding sequence is TGCGCCAGCAGCCAAGCCTCGAACAGGGACCGCTATGGCTACACCTTC.